This TCR beta chain was captured by sequencing in a study of cytomegalovirus exposure and HLA in healthy donors. A remark on this clone: The antigen is not known.

Overall study results and limits: Across donors, presence/absence analyses took sequencing depth to be roughly uniform. Among TCR sequences, most were rare, though some public TCRs appeared in many donors.

Germline V lookup: CDR1 MDHEN, CDR2 SYDVKM. The CDR3 consists of 12 residues. Trimming took off 2 bases at V and 10 bases at J, with 11 bases between the two ends. Both 60 Vbeta primers and 13 Jbeta primers went into the PCR. TCRdb keeps only in-frame clones here, not all; method: immunoSEQ multiplex PCR. The repertoire table contains about 140,000 clones. Source material: PBMCs. V is TRBV28 and J is TRBJ1-2; D unresolved. This TCR derives from a man aged 35 to 55 in good health and CMV-seronegative. The DNA for the CDR3 is TGTGCCAGCAGTTTAGCCGAGACTTACTACACCTTC. Translating gives CASSLAETYYTF.